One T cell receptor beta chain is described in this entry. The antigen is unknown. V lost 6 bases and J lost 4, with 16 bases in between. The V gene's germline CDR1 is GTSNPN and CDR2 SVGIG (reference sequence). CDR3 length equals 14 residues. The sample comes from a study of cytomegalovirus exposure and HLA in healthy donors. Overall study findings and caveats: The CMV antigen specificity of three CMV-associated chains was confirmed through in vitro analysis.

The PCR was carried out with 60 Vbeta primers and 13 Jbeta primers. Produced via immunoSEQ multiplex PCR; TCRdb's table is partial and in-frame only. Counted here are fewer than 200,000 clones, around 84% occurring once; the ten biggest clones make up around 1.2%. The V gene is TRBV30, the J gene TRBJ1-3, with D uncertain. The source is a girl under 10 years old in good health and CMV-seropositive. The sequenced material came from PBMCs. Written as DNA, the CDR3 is TGTGCCTGCCCCCATGCCGGGTACGGAAACACCATATATTTT. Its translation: CACPHAGYGNTIYF.